What follows are 18 T cell receptor beta chains derived from one specimen sequenced in a study of OX40 agonist ivuxolimab in advanced cancers. Clones were sequenced by immunoSEQ multiplex PCR, and TCRdb holds only the in-frame ones, with some missing. The table shows around 70,000 clones, with just over 85% occurring only once. This specimen consisted of CD4+ or CD8+ T cells sorted from blood, obtained in a trial of the OX40 agonist ivuxolimab. These receptors all stem from an adult with an advanced solid tumor such as melanoma, head and neck, liver or kidney cancer.

The genes are TRBV18 and TRBJ1-2; no definite D call. Per germline, CDR1 KGHSH and CDR2 LQKENI. The CDR3 spans 14 residues. Deletions cut 2 bases from V and 4 bases from J, with 11 bases between. In nucleotides, the CDR3 is TGTGCCAGCTCACCATCCGAGGGCTTCTATGGCTACACCTTC. Translated, it gives CASSPSEGFYGYTF. Filled out from reference TRBV18 and TRBJ1-2, the complete variable domain reads NAGVMQNPRHLVRRRGQEARLRCSPMKGHSHVYWYRQLPEEGLKFMVYLQKENIIDESGMPKERFSAEFPKEGPSILRIQQVVRGDSAAYFCASSPSEGFYGYTFGSGTRLTVV.

V gene TRBV2 combines with J gene TRBJ1-2; no clear D gene. V lost 7 bases to trimming and J lost 0 bases, with 12 bases between them. There are 14 residues in the CDR3. The V gene's germline CDR1 is SNHLY and CDR2 FYNNEI. CDR3 amino acids: CASNPETTNYGYTF. The CDR3 nucleotides are TGTGCCAGCAACCCGGAGACAACTAACTATGGCTACACCTTC.

The chain employs TRBV9 and TRBJ2-3; 7 bases are a match to TRBD2. The V and J ends lost 3 bases and 0 bases, in that order; junction bases with no gene match: 7. This CDR3 spans 16 amino acids. Germline lookup yields CDR1 SGDLS and CDR2 YYNGEE. CDR3 coding DNA: TGTGCCAGCAGCGCCGAAGCGGGATCAAGCACAGATACGCAGTATTTT. Encoded protein: CASSAEAGSSTDTQYF.

The rearrangement joins TRBV2 to TRBJ2-3; a possible D gene is TRBD2 (6 bases). Germline V lookup: CDR1 SNHLY, CDR2 FYNNEI. The V end lost 7 bases, the J end lost 6 bases, and 17 bases lay between the germline ends. CDR3 size: 14 residues. The CDR3 region is CASNTGSSRDTQYF. The CDR3 region has the DNA TGTGCCAGCAACACCGGGAGTAGCAGGGATACGCAGTATTTT.

The table lists this clone with a few counts. The chain is built from TRBV7-9 and TRBJ2-3, with TRBD1 as a possible D gene (5 bases). This CDR3 is built from 13 residues. Trimming took 1 base from V and 4 from J, leaving 6 bases between them. CDR1 and CDR2 (germline): SEHNR, FQNEAQ (reference sequence). For the CDR3, the DNA is TGTGCCAGCAGCTTAGGGGGCCCAGATACGCAGTATTTT. This encodes CASSLGGPDTQYF.

This sequence joins TRBV19 and TRBJ2-3, with TRBD1 matching 10 bases. The CDR3 covers 14 residues. Germline assignment: CDR1 LNHDA and CDR2 SQIVND (reference sequence). After removal of 3 bases from V and 5 bases from J, the junction contained 2 bases not matched to a gene. The CDR3 here is CASSMGTGEDTQYF. The CDR3 coding sequence is TGTGCCAGTAGTATGGGGACAGGGGAAGATACGCAGTATTTT.

This CDR3 is CAWSVQGPETQYF. The CDR3 bases are TGTGCCTGGAGTGTACAGGGACCAGAGACCCAGTACTTC. This chain connects TRBV30 to TRBJ2-5; D is perhaps TRBD1 (6 bases). Looked up from germline, CDR1 is GTSNPN and CDR2 is SVGIG (reference sequence). This CDR3 comprises 13 residues. V lost 0 bases and J 4 bases, leaving 9 bases between the germline ends.

The V and J genes are TRBV10-2 and TRBJ1-4; D ambiguous. CDR1 WSHSY and CDR2 SAAADI come from the germline V gene. The CDR3 contains 15 residues. Between the trimmed V and J ends, which lost 2 bases and 2 bases, there was a span of 9 bases. The CDR3, as DNA: TGCGCCAGCAGTGAGAAGGAACCTACTAATGAAAAACTGTTTTTT. Protein sequence: CASSEKEPTNEKLFF.

CDR3 protein: CAISPLGLVNTGELFF. In DNA, the CDR3 is TGTGCCATCAGCCCCCTGGGACTAGTGAACACCGGGGAGCTGTTTTTT. The chain joins TRBV10-3 to TRBJ2-2; TRBD2 matches at 8 bases. The junction had 7 bases not matched to a gene; V was cut back by 6 bases and J by 1 base. Germline assignment: CDR1 ENHRY and CDR2 SYGVKD. The CDR3 runs to 16 residues.

The chain carries TRBV6-1 and TRBJ2-5; D call uncertain. The J call may be incorrect, as the DNA end agrees better with TRBJ2-7. The length of the CDR3 is 15 residues. Germline V gene lookup returns CDR1 MNHNS and CDR2 SASEGT. The DNA for the CDR3 is TGTGCCAGCAGTGAAAACGGGTGGTTCAATGGCGAGCAGTACTTC. It encodes CASSENGWFNGEQYF.

The CDR3 region has the DNA TGTGCCAGCAGCTTTGGCTTCTCGGATACGCAGTATTTT. It translates to CASSFGFSDTQYF. The chain recombines TRBV11-1 with TRBJ2-3; D uncertain. Per germline, CDR1 SGHAT and CDR2 FQDESV (reference sequence). The CDR3 extends over 13 amino acids. V was trimmed by 3 bases and J by 6 bases, leaving 10 bases between them.

This chain connects TRBV2 to TRBJ2-7; D gene unclear. The CDR3 spans 11 residues. V was clipped by 6 bases and J by 3 bases, with 6 bases between them. CDR1 is SNHLY and CDR2 is FYNNEI in the germline V gene. The CDR3 sequence is CASSSIYEQYF. The CDR3 region has the DNA TGTGCCAGCAGCTCTATCTACGAGCAGTACTTC.

This clone was counted only a few times. The V gene is TRBV19, the J gene TRBJ1-2; D gene uncertain. The V end was cut by 1 base, the J end by 9 bases, with 12 bases between. This CDR3 has 13 residues. Germline V CDR1 and CDR2: LNHDA, SQIVND (reference sequence). CDR3 amino acids: CASSIVPERSYTF. The CDR3, as DNA: TGTGCCAGTAGTATAGTGCCGGAAAGGAGCTACACCTTC.

V gene TRBV5-1 combines with J gene TRBJ2-5; TRBD2 aligns across 9 bases. J gave up 5 bases and V 4 bases, and 6 bases lay outside the gene matches. The CDR3 extends over 14 amino acids. Germline CDR1 is SGHRS and CDR2 is YFSETQ. CDR3 in amino acids: CASSLSTSGETQYF. The DNA for the CDR3 is TGCGCCAGCAGCCTGTCGACTAGCGGCGAGACCCAGTACTTC. Based on the CDR3 plus reference TRBV5-1 and TRBJ2-5, the full variable domain is KAGVTQTPRYLIKTRGQQVTLSCSPISGHRSVSWYQQTPGQGLQFLFEYFSETQRNKGNFPGRFSGRQFSNSRSEMNVSTLELGDSALYLCASSLSTSGETQYFGPGTRLLVL.

The rearrangement links TRBV2 to TRBJ1-4; TRBD1 matches 7 bases. Germline V lookup: CDR1 SNHLY, CDR2 FYNNEI. This CDR3 contains 15 residues. V was pared by 5 bases and J by 4 bases, with 7 bases of the junction left unmatched. Here the CDR3 DNA reads TGTGCCAGCAGTCGTTCGACAGGGTTTAATGAAAAACTGTTTTTT. Encoded protein: CASSRSTGFNEKLFF.

This rearrangement joins TRBV5-1 to TRBJ2-7; the match to TRBD1 covers 9 bases. CDR1 and CDR2 (germline): SGHRS, YFSETQ. Losses at the gene ends were 3 bases for V and 2 bases for J; bases not matched to a gene: 6. The CDR3 totals 15 residues. The CDR3 protein is CASSSQGAPPYEQYF. The CDR3 DNA is TGCGCCAGCAGCTCACAGGGGGCGCCCCCCTACGAGCAGTACTTC.

This clone was counted a single time. The chain uses TRBV13 and TRBJ2-3; 8 positions agree with TRBD2. The junction had 4 bases not matched to a gene; V was cut back by 11 bases and J by 0 bases. The CDR3 is 13 amino acids. CDR1 is PRHDT, CDR2 FYEKMQ, per germline (reference sequence). The CDR3 DNA reads as TGTGCCGTAGGGACTAGGAGCACAGATACGCAGTATTTT. Protein: CAVGTRSTDTQYF.

In this sample, this clone turned up once. One end of the junction is discordant with germline, which a read error may explain. V usage is TRBV4-2 and J usage is TRBJ2-3; D may be TRBD1 (6 bases). The germline CDR1 and CDR2 sequences are LGHNA and YNFKEQ. The CDR3 is 16 amino acids. This CDR3 reads CASSRLRTEYTDTQYF. The CDR3 DNA is TGTGCTAGCAGCCGCCTCAGGACAGAATACACAGATACGCAGTATTTT.